The clone carrying this T cell receptor beta chain was recorded a few times. Its target is not known. A junction boundary mismatches the germline segment, possibly from a read error. The data were taken from a study of blood T cells in healthy people across ages. Whole-study findings and limits: Estimates drawn from one million T cells were deemed to understate diversity. Per million T cells, TCR beta diversity dropped roughly linearly as age increased.

A second PCR of 7 to 11 cycles used a sample-barcoded 5' primer and a J-beta primer mix. Using its own MiXCR run on the 5' RACE reads, TCRdb lists one record per CDR3 protein. The repertoire holds some 760,000 distinct CDR3 sequences, with 20% to 25% as singletons. The CDR3 consists of 15 residues. Germline V gene lookup returns CDR1 LGHDT and CDR2 YNNKEL (reference sequence). They isolated at least 6.5 million PBMCs from each sample. This same sample was also taken into another study, of T cells of mothers and their children. That work contributes: The effect of thymic selection on TCR recombination output is similar between related and unrelated pairs.

The sequenced sample was blood. The clonotype originates from a boy aged 5 to 17 in good health. The V call is TRBV3-1, the J call TRBJ2-7, with D possibly being TRBD1 (6 bases). The CDR3 region is CACSQTPGTIYEQYF. CDR3 sequence (DNA): TGTGCCTGCAGCCAGACCCCGGGGACAATATACGAGCAGTACTTC.